In this sample, the clone carrying this TCR beta chain turned up many times. What it recognizes is unknown. This specimen belongs to a study of CD8 T cells in ankylosing spondylitis. Broader study findings: Reactive arthritis synovial fluid and blood previously showed some of these motif variants.

As the method for making TCR beta libraries, quantitative 5'-RACE with molecular barcodes was used. TCRdb passed the 5' RACE reads through MiXCR, listing each CDR3 protein once. The sample lists 150,000 to 200,000 distinct CDR3 sequences, under 15% occurring once. Germline CDR1 reads SQVTM; CDR2 reads ANQGSEA. This CDR3 contains 13 residues. The V gene lost 4 bases and the J gene lost 5 bases, with 14 bases spanning the gap. Specimen: blood, either unsorted or a sorted T cell fraction (not recorded which). This sequence was found in a female donor with ankylosing spondylitis or in good health (not recorded which). The V call is TRBV29-1, the J call TRBJ2-5; no clear D. The CDR3 here is CSVARYQEETQYF. In DNA, the CDR3 is TGCAGCGTTGCCCGGTACCAGGAGGAGACCCAGTACTTC.